These T cell receptor beta chains were read from a single sample in a study of cytomegalovirus exposure and HLA in healthy donors. The protocol was immunoSEQ multiplex PCR, while the TCRdb copy is restricted to in-frame clones and leaves out a portion. Of 90,000 to 110,000 clones listed, around nine tenths are singletons. The specimen was PBMCs. Receptors were obtained from a woman between 18 and 29 years old in good health and CMV-seronegative. The CDR3 runs from the conserved cysteine through the conserved F or W. D genes are given only for firm matches. Clone size appears in some rows only: once, few, many, or a class for an expanded clone.

size: -
V: TRBV30
J: TRBJ1-5
D: -
CDR3: CAWTPAPGGNQPQHF
DNA: TGTGCCTGGACTCCTGCCCCGGGAGGGAATCAGCCCCAGCATTTT

size: -
V: TRBV27
J: TRBJ2-7
D: -
CDR3: CASSLVGGRSYEQYF
DNA: TGTGCCAGCAGTTTAGTAGGGGGTAGGTCCTACGAGCAGTACTTC

size: -
V: TRBV5-6
J: TRBJ2-7
D: -
CDR3: CASSLSLRGPSSYEQYF
DNA: TGTGCCAGCAGCTTGAGCCTCAGGGGCCCGAGCTCCTACGAGCAGTACTTC

size: -
V: TRBV6-4
J: TRBJ2-2
D: TRBD2
CDR3: CASSSGTTGELFF
DNA: TGTGCCAGCAGTAGCGGGACCACCGGGGAGCTGTTTTTT

size: -
V: TRBV4-1
J: TRBJ2-1
D: TRBD2
CDR3: CASSQDPGTSTYNEQFF
DNA: TGCGCCAGCAGCCAAGATCCCGGGACTAGCACTTACAATGAGCAGTTCTTC

size: -
V: TRBV9
J: TRBJ1-4
D: -
CDR3: CASSVVSRGEKLFF
DNA: TGTGCCAGCAGCGTAGTATCCCGGGGGGAAAAACTGTTTTTT

size: -
V: TRBV2
J: TRBJ1-1
D: -
CDR3: CASVSYTEAFF
DNA: TGTGCCAGCGTATCTTACACTGAAGCTTTCTTT

size: -
V: TRBV28
J: TRBJ2-1
D: -
CDR3: CAIRDTAYNEQFF
DNA: TGTGCCATCCGGGATACCGCCTACAATGAGCAGTTCTTC

size: -
V: TRBV19
J: TRBJ1-5
D: -
CDR3: CASSIDSGKRQPQHF
DNA: TGTGCCAGTAGTATAGATTCAGGGAAGAGACAGCCCCAGCATTTT

size: few
V: TRBV28
J: TRBJ1-2
D: -
CDR3: CASSTGLNYGYTF
DNA: TGTGCCAGCAGTACGGGACTAAACTATGGCTACACCTTC

size: -
V: TRBV2
J: TRBJ2-1
D: TRBD2
CDR3: CASSLGLAANNEQFF
DNA: TGTGCCAGCAGTTTGGGACTAGCGGCAAACAATGAGCAGTTCTTC

size: -
V: TRBV28
J: TRBJ2-7
D: -
CDR3: CASSFIPSSYEQYF
DNA: TGTGCCAGCAGTTTTATTCCCAGTTCCTACGAGCAGTACTTC

size: -
V: TRBV5-8
J: TRBJ2-7
D: -
CDR3: CASSPTGLSYEQYF
DNA: TGTGCCAGCAGCCCTACAGGTCTCTCCTACGAGCAGTACTTC

size: -
V: TRBV4-2
J: TRBJ2-1
D: -
CDR3: CASSPNGDEQFF
DNA: TGTGCCAGCAGCCCGAACGGGGATGAGCAGTTCTTC

size: few
V: TRBV28
J: TRBJ1-5
D: TRBD1
CDR3: CASYPGGNSNQPQHF
DNA: TGTGCCTCCTACCCAGGGGGAAATAGCAATCAGCCCCAGCATTTT

size: -
V: TRBV5-1
J: TRBJ2-1
D: TRBD2
CDR3: CASSPYTLAGGNNEQFF
DNA: TGCGCCAGCAGCCCCTATACCCTAGCGGGAGGAAACAATGAGCAGTTCTTC

size: -
V: TRBV9
J: TRBJ2-7
D: TRBD2
CDR3: CASSVEGREWQEQYF
DNA: TGTGCCAGCAGCGTAGAGGGGCGGGAGTGGCAGGAGCAGTACTTC

size: -
V: TRBV5-8
J: TRBJ1-1
D: -
CDR3: CASSLDGGAGSTEAFF
DNA: TGTGCCAGCAGCTTGGATGGGGGGGCAGGGAGCACTGAAGCTTTCTTT

size: -
V: TRBV5-6
J: TRBJ2-1
D: -
CDR3: CASSLGREQFF
DNA: TGTGCCAGCAGCTTGGGCCGGGAGCAGTTCTTC

size: -
V: TRBV30
J: TRBJ2-7
D: TRBD2
CDR3: CAWSVPSGGAGEQYF
DNA: TGTGCCTGGAGTGTACCTAGCGGGGGGGCCGGTGAGCAGTACTTC

size: -
V: TRBV30
J: TRBJ2-4
D: -
CDR3: CAWEEGNIQYF
DNA: TGTGCCTGGGAGGAGGGGAACATTCAGTACTTC

size: -
V: TRBV4-3
J: TRBJ1-1
D: -
CDR3: CASSLGRITEAFF
DNA: TGCGCCAGCAGCCTGGGCAGGATAACTGAAGCTTTCTTT

size: -
V: TRBV2
J: TRBJ1-2
D: TRBD1
CDR3: CASGWGQGGGYTF
DNA: TGTGCCAGCGGGTGGGGACAGGGGGGGGGCTACACCTTC

size: -
V: TRBV6-5
J: TRBJ2-7
D: -
CDR3: CASSYSSGLKTYEQYF
DNA: TGTGCCAGCAGTTACTCATCGGGACTTAAAACCTACGAGCAGTACTTC

size: -
V: TRBV28
J: TRBJ2-7
D: -
CDR3: CASSSPILSGQYF
DNA: TGTGCCAGCAGTTCCCCCATCCTCTCGGGGCAGTACTTC

size: -
V: TRBV6-1
J: TRBJ1-2
D: -
CDR3: CASSEQDSPYGYTF
DNA: TGTGCCAGCAGTGAACAAGACAGCCCCTATGGCTACACCTTC

size: -
V: TRBV5-4
J: TRBJ2-7
D: -
CDR3: CASAFGGGGPAKYEQYF
DNA: TGTGCCAGCGCCTTTGGGGGAGGGGGTCCCGCGAAGTACGAGCAGTACTTC

size: -
V: TRBV5-1
J: TRBJ2-4
D: TRBD1
CDR3: CASSTRQGKNIQYF
DNA: TGCGCCAGCAGCACCCGACAGGGGAAAAACATTCAGTACTTC

size: -
V: TRBV7-3
J: TRBJ1-6
D: TRBD1
CDR3: CASSQGGSRILYNSPLHF
DNA: TGTGCCAGCAGCCAGGGGGGCAGTCGAATCCTCTATAATTCACCCCTCCACTTT

size: once
V: TRBV9
J: TRBJ2-5
D: TRBD2
CDR3: CASSVGHLAGRQETQYF
DNA: TGTGCCAGCAGCGTAGGACACCTAGCGGGGCGCCAAGAGACCCAGTACTTC

size: few
V: TRBV14
J: TRBJ2-3
D: -
CDR3: CASSQDGGLFTDTQYF
DNA: TGTGCCAGCAGCCAAGACGGGGGACTGTTCACAGATACGCAGTATTTT

size: -
V: TRBV27
J: TRBJ2-7
D: -
CDR3: CASSLTPPIQGSYEQYF
DNA: TGTGCCAGCAGTCTTACCCCACCCATACAGGGCTCATACGAGCAGTACTTC

size: -
V: TRBV7-6
J: TRBJ1-1
D: -
CDR3: CASSPEHTEAFF
DNA: TGTGCCAGCAGCCCTGAGCACACTGAAGCTTTCTTT

size: -
V: TRBV29-1
J: TRBJ2-5
D: TRBD2
CDR3: CSVDSTTSGSHAETQYF
DNA: TGCAGCGTTGACTCTACGACTAGCGGGTCCCACGCGGAGACCCAGTACTTC

size: -
V: TRBV30
J: TRBJ2-1
D: -
CDR3: CAWGDSYNEQFF
DNA: TGTGCCTGGGGAGACAGTTACAATGAGCAGTTCTTC

size: -
V: TRBV5-1
J: TRBJ2-3
D: TRBD2
CDR3: CASSSIAGGTDTQYF
DNA: TGCGCCAGCAGCTCGATAGCGGGGGGCACAGATACGCAGTATTTT